The following is a T cell receptor (beta chain) sequence with its context. The CDR3 runs 14 residues. The V gene's germline CDR1 is KGHSH and CDR2 LQKENI. After removal of 3 bases from V and 4 bases from J, the junction contained 1 base not matched to a gene. The repertoire was sequenced with immunoSEQ multiplex PCR; TCRdb's copy has only in-frame clones and lacks some. Of some 44,000 clones listed, about 95% were seen once; the top ten hold roughly 1.6%. This sample is part of a study of graft-versus-host responses after intestinal transplantation. The V call is TRBV18, the J call TRBJ1-3, with 9 bases identical to TRBD1. The clonotype was recovered from a human patient who received an intestinal transplant, so some T cells may come from the graft donor. The sequenced sample was PBMCs, obtained 330 to 350 days after intestinal transplant. The DNA for the CDR3 is TGTGCCAGCTCACCCGGGACAGGGGGAAACACCATATATTTT. Translated, it gives CASSPGTGGNTIYF.